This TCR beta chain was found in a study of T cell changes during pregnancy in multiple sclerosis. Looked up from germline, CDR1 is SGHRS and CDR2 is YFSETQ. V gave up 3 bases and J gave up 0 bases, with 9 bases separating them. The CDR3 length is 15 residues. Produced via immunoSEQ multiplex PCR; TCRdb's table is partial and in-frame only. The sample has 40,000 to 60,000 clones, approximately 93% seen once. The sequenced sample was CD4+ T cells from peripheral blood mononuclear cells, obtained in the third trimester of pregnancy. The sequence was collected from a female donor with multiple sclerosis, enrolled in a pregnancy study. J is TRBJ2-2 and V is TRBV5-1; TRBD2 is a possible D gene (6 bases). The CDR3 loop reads CASSSGLPNTGELFF. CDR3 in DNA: TGCGCCAGCAGCTCGGGACTTCCGAACACCGGGGAGCTGTTTTTT.